This entry lists 15 T cell receptor beta chains sequenced from one sample in a study of blood T cells in healthy people across ages. A sample-barcoded 5' primer and a J-beta primer mix were used in a second PCR of about 7 to 12 cycles. TCRdb called the 5' RACE reads again in MiXCR, with one record for every CDR3 protein. Seen here are more than 650,000 distinct CDR3 sequences, 22% observed once, and the top ten hold roughly a fifth. The sequencing input was blood. The source is a man in his sixties or seventies in good health.

V gene TRBV2 combines with J gene TRBJ2-2, with 8 nucleotides matching TRBD2. Looked up from germline, CDR1 is SNHLY and CDR2 is FYNNEI. V shed 8 bases, J shed 1 base, and the junction held 6 bases outside the gene matches. This CDR3 region has 15 residues. CDR3 coding DNA: TGTGCCAGCCTGGCGGGAGGACTGAACACCGGGGAGCTGTTTTTT. Residues: CASLAGGLNTGELFF.

This clonotype was detected a few times. This chain connects TRBV9 to TRBJ2-1; 7 bases align to TRBD2. CDR3 length equals 16 residues. Per germline, CDR1 SGDLS and CDR2 YYNGEE. J lost 3 bases, V lost 0 bases, and 6 bases had no gene match. CDR3 protein: CASSVVGASGYNEQFF. Here the CDR3 DNA reads TGTGCCAGCAGCGTAGTTGGGGCTAGCGGCTACAATGAGCAGTTCTTC.

V and J are TRBV29-1 and TRBJ1-4; TRBD1 is a possible D gene (5 bases). From germline, CDR1 is SQVTM and CDR2 ANQGSEA. V was pared by 4 bases and J by 7 bases, with 19 bases between. The CDR3 length is 15 residues. CDR3 bases: TGCAGCGTTGCCTTAGTGGCAGGGTTTAGTGAAAAACTGTTTTTT. This sequence encodes CSVALVAGFSEKLFF.

In nucleotides, the CDR3 is TGTGCCAGCAGCTCGACGGACAGGATCACCTATGGCTACACCTTC. Translation gives CASSSTDRITYGYTF. The rearrangement uses TRBV7-8 and TRBJ1-2, with TRBD1 identical over 7 bases. The V gene end was trimmed by 4 bases and the J gene end by 4 bases; junction bases not matched to a gene: 9. This CDR3 is 15 amino acids long. Germline V gene lookup returns CDR1 SGHVS and CDR2 FQNEAQ.

V usage is TRBV20-1 and J usage is TRBJ2-1; the D gene is possibly TRBD2 (6 bases). The CDR3 has 15 amino acids. Germline CDR1 DFQATT, CDR2 SNEGSKA (reference sequence). Trimming left V 6 bases short and J 2 bases short, with 17 bases between. Here the CDR3 DNA reads TGCAGTGCGGAGAGGTCCCGCGGGACCTACAATGAGCAGTTCTTC. Protein sequence: CSAERSRGTYNEQFF.

The chain joins TRBV4-1 to TRBJ2-5; 8 bases agree with TRBD2. The V gene's germline CDR1 is MGHRA and CDR2 YSYEKL. Trimming removed 0 bases from V and 2 bases from J; junction bases left unmatched: 8. The CDR3 sequence is 17 residues long. The CDR3 region is CASSQDRGGGPQETQYF. The CDR3 nucleotides read TGCGCCAGCAGCCAAGATCGGGGCGGGGGGCCGCAAGAGACCCAGTACTTC.

Only a few counts were recorded for this clonotype. The rearrangement links TRBV5-1 to TRBJ1-3; D might be TRBD1 (6 bases). V was pared by 3 bases and J by 0 bases, with 13 bases between. This CDR3 has 16 residues. The V gene's germline CDR1 is SGHRS and CDR2 YFSETQ. DNA for the CDR3: TGCGCCAGCAGCTGGGGGACACCGAACTCTGGAAACACCATATATTTT. The encoded protein is CASSWGTPNSGNTIYF.

This rearrangement joins TRBV7-9 to TRBJ2-6; no reliable D call. Trimming shortened V by 2 bases and J by 2 bases, and 4 bases separated the two germline ends. The CDR3 length is 14 residues. Looked up from germline, CDR1 is SEHNR and CDR2 is FQNEAQ (reference sequence). CDR3 DNA: TGTGCCAGCAGCTTACCCCCTGGGGCCAACGTCCTGACTTTC. Protein product: CASSLPPGANVLTF.

This clonotype turned up a few times. V is TRBV25-1 and J is TRBJ1-1; D may be TRBD1 (5 bases). The germline CDR1 and CDR2 sequences are MGHDK and SYGVNS. Trimming removed 1 base at V and 10 bases at J, with 10 bases between. The CDR3 has 12 residues. CDR3 amino acids: CASSESKGVAFF. As DNA, the CDR3 is TGTGCCAGCAGTGAATCTAAAGGGGTAGCTTTCTTT.

This chain joins TRBV7-9 and TRBJ2-7; D possibly corresponds to TRBD1 (5 bases). The CDR3 length is 17 residues. Between the trimmed V and J ends, which lost 1 base and 0 bases, there was a span of 16 bases. CDR1 SEHNR and CDR2 FQNEAQ come from the germline V gene (reference sequence). This CDR3 is CASSLVGGARSSYEQYF. The CDR3 region has the DNA TGTGCCAGCAGCTTAGTGGGTGGGGCAAGGAGCTCCTACGAGCAGTACTTC.

In its sample, this clonotype was seen many times. The J gene is TRBJ2-3, the V gene TRBV25-1; D gene uncertain. The CDR3 totals 12 residues. V was pared by 2 bases and J by 6 bases, with 6 bases between. Germline V lookup: CDR1 MGHDK, CDR2 SYGVNS. DNA for the CDR3: TGTGCCAGCAGTGAAGGACGGGATACGCAGTATTTT. It encodes CASSEGRDTQYF.

This clonotype was recorded a few times. The rearrangement joins TRBV7-2 to TRBJ2-3; TRBD1 might be the D (6 bases). V gave up 4 bases and J gave up 15 bases, with 20 bases separating them. The CDR3 spans 13 residues. Germline-derived CDR1 and CDR2 are SGHTA and FQGNSA. The CDR3 sequence is CASSWPASRGSYF. The CDR3 coding sequence is TGTGCCAGCAGCTGGCCCGCTAGCAGGGGTTCCTATTTT.

A few counts support this clonotype. The V gene is TRBV6-6, the J gene TRBJ1-4, with D hard to call. Trimming stripped 6 bases from V and 0 bases from J, with 11 bases between. The CDR3 consists of 15 residues. Per germline, CDR1 MNHNY and CDR2 SVGAGI (reference sequence). The CDR3 coding sequence is TGTGCCAGCAGCCAGAACCTTGCAACTAATGAAAAACTGTTTTTT. Amino acids: CASSQNLATNEKLFF.

There are a few counts of this clonotype. This chain joins TRBV20-1 and TRBJ1-4, with unresolved D. CDR1 is DFQATT and CDR2 is SNEGSKA in the germline V gene (reference sequence). The CDR3 sequence is 12 residues long. V was cut by 2 bases and J by 7 bases, with 8 bases left in between. The CDR3 is CSARSVGEKLFF. DNA for the CDR3: TGCAGTGCTAGAAGTGTTGGTGAAAAACTGTTTTTT.

V is TRBV12-3 or TRBV12-4 and J is TRBJ1-2; D not certain. This CDR3 is built from 12 residues. V dropped 5 bases and J dropped 12 bases, with 16 bases sitting between them. The CDR3 region has the DNA TGTGCCAGCAGTGCGCCGGGCCCCAAGGACACCTTC. This encodes CASSAPGPKDTF.